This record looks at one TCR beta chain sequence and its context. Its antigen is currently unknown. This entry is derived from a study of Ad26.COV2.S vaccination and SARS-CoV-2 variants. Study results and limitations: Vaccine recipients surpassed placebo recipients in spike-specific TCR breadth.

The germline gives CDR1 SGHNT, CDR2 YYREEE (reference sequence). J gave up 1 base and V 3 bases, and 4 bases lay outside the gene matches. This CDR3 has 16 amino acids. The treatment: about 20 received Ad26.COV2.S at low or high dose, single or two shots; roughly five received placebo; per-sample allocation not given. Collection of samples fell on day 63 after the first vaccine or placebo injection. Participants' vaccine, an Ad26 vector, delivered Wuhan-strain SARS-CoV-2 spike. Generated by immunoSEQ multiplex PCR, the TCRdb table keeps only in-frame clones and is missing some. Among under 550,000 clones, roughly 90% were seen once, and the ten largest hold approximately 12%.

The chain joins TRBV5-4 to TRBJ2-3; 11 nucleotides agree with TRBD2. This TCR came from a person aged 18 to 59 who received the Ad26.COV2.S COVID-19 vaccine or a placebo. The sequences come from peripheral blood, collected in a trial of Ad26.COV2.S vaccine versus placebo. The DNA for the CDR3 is TGTGCCAGCAGCTGGGGACTAGCGGAAGGCACAGATACGCAGTATTTT. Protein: CASSWGLAEGTDTQYF.